A selection of T cell receptor beta chains follows, all from one sample in a study of beta chain features in type 1 diabetes. TCRdb's copy holds only in-frame clones and misses some; the assay was immunoSEQ multiplex PCR. The table records around 16,000 clones, around 70% of them present only once. The sample taken for sequencing was stem cell memory CD4+ T cells from blood. Every receptor here comes from a man younger than 45 with type 1 diabetes. Each CDR3 is given with its conserved first and last residue. The order of the fields is J gene, V gene, D gene, clone size, CDR3 protein, CDR3 DNA. A D gene is named only where the DNA matches it firmly. For some rows the clone size is stated as once, few or many, or as a class when expanded; others skip it.

j_call: TRBJ1-2; v_call: TRBV4-2; d_call: .; clone_size: .; cdr3_aa: CASSQEPGAGNYGYTF; cdr3_nt: TGTGCCAGCAGCCAAGAGCCAGGGGCAGGGAACTATGGCTACACCTTC
j_call: TRBJ2-3; v_call: TRBV5-1; d_call: .; clone_size: once; cdr3_aa: CASSSQGEVDTQYF; cdr3_nt: TGCGCCAGCAGCTCCCAGGGGGAGGTGGATACGCAGTATTTT
j_call: TRBJ2-2; v_call: TRBV18; d_call: TRBD2; clone_size: few; cdr3_aa: CASSPRTSGGNTGELFF; cdr3_nt: TGTGCCAGCTCCCCCCGGACTAGCGGGGGGAACACCGGGGAGCTGTTTTTT
j_call: TRBJ1-2; v_call: TRBV11-2; d_call: .; clone_size: .; cdr3_aa: CASSPLGRGTISYGYTF; cdr3_nt: TGTGCCAGCAGCCCCCTTGGTAGAGGGACAATATCCTATGGCTACACCTTC
j_call: TRBJ2-3; v_call: TRBV30; d_call: .; clone_size: few; cdr3_aa: CAWSVGSGWDTQYF; cdr3_nt: TGTGCCTGGAGTGTAGGGTCAGGGTGGGATACGCAGTATTTT
j_call: TRBJ2-3; v_call: TRBV29-1; d_call: .; clone_size: .; cdr3_aa: CSVGGGATDTQYF; cdr3_nt: TGCAGCGTTGGAGGGGGGGCAACAGATACGCAGTATTTT
j_call: TRBJ2-7; v_call: TRBV28; d_call: .; clone_size: few; cdr3_aa: CASSLQPGENEQYF; cdr3_nt: TGTGCCAGCAGTTTACAGCCCGGAGAGAACGAGCAGTACTTC
j_call: TRBJ2-5; v_call: TRBV7-3; d_call: .; clone_size: .; cdr3_aa: CASSLEIAPQETQYF; cdr3_nt: TGTGCCAGCAGCTTGGAGATAGCACCCCAAGAGACCCAGTACTTC
j_call: TRBJ1-6; v_call: TRBV5-1; d_call: TRBD1; clone_size: .; cdr3_aa: CASSLDFGQVNSPLHF; cdr3_nt: TGCGCCAGCAGCTTGGATTTTGGACAGGTGAATTCACCCCTCCACTTT
j_call: TRBJ2-1; v_call: TRBV7-2; d_call: TRBD2; clone_size: .; cdr3_aa: CASSLAPTSEYNEQFF; cdr3_nt: TGTGCCAGCAGCTTAGCCCCGACTAGCGAGTACAATGAGCAGTTCTTC
j_call: TRBJ2-7; v_call: TRBV6-6; d_call: .; clone_size: .; cdr3_aa: CASSSSSYEQYF; cdr3_nt: TGTGCCAGCAGTTCTAGCTCCTACGAGCAGTACTTC
j_call: TRBJ1-2; v_call: TRBV27; d_call: TRBD1; clone_size: .; cdr3_aa: CASSYRDRASGYTF; cdr3_nt: TGTGCCAGCAGTTACCGGGACAGGGCGTCTGGCTACACCTTC
j_call: TRBJ1-1; v_call: TRBV7-8; d_call: .; clone_size: .; cdr3_aa: CASSLRQPYTEAFF; cdr3_nt: TGTGCCAGCAGCTTGAGACAGCCTTACACTGAAGCTTTCTTT
j_call: TRBJ2-7; v_call: TRBV10-3; d_call: .; clone_size: .; cdr3_aa: CATTGQHEQYF; cdr3_nt: TGTGCCACCACAGGACAGCACGAGCAGTACTTC
j_call: TRBJ2-1; v_call: TRBV7-2; d_call: TRBD2; clone_size: .; cdr3_aa: CASSFNSGLAAGDWSEQFF; cdr3_nt: TGTGCCAGCAGCTTCAATTCGGGACTAGCAGCGGGGGATTGGAGTGAGCAGTTCTTC
j_call: TRBJ2-2; v_call: TRBV11-2; d_call: TRBD1; clone_size: .; cdr3_aa: CASSFRQGQNTGELFF; cdr3_nt: TGTGCCAGCAGCTTCCGACAGGGGCAGAACACCGGGGAGCTGTTTTTT
j_call: TRBJ2-5; v_call: TRBV7-8; d_call: .; clone_size: .; cdr3_aa: CASSSPVDYLQETQYF; cdr3_nt: TGTGCCAGCAGCTCCCCTGTGGACTACCTACAAGAGACCCAGTACTTC
j_call: TRBJ2-1; v_call: TRBV7-3; d_call: TRBD2; clone_size: .; cdr3_aa: CASSYSGGFYNEQFF; cdr3_nt: TGTGCCAGCAGCTATAGCGGGGGATTTTACAATGAGCAGTTCTTC
j_call: TRBJ2-7; v_call: TRBV5-1; d_call: .; clone_size: .; cdr3_aa: CASSISPGGAEQYF; cdr3_nt: TGCGCCAGCAGCATCTCCCCGGGTGGCGCCGAGCAGTACTTC
j_call: TRBJ1-6; v_call: TRBV2; d_call: TRBD1; clone_size: .; cdr3_aa: CASSEYGQGAAYNSPLHF; cdr3_nt: TGTGCCAGCAGTGAATACGGACAGGGGGCGGCCTATAATTCACCCCTCCACTTT
j_call: TRBJ1-6; v_call: TRBV19; d_call: .; clone_size: .; cdr3_aa: CASSFQDIPGSPLHF; cdr3_nt: TGTGCCAGTAGTTTTCAGGACATTCCCGGTTCACCCCTCCACTTT
j_call: TRBJ2-7; v_call: TRBV6-1; d_call: .; clone_size: few; cdr3_aa: CASSEGDSYEQYF; cdr3_nt: TGTGCCAGCAGTGAGGGCGACTCCTACGAGCAGTACTTC
j_call: TRBJ1-1; v_call: TRBV5-1; d_call: .; clone_size: once; cdr3_aa: CASSILSGGAEAFF; cdr3_nt: TGCGCCAGCAGCATCTTATCGGGGGGGGCTGAAGCTTTCTTT
j_call: TRBJ2-7; v_call: TRBV5-1; d_call: .; clone_size: .; cdr3_aa: CASSLTADSSPYEQYF; cdr3_nt: TGCGCCAGCAGCTTGACCGCGGACAGCTCACCCTACGAGCAGTACTTC
j_call: TRBJ2-7; v_call: TRBV27; d_call: TRBD1; clone_size: .; cdr3_aa: CASSAGTAYEQYF; cdr3_nt: TGTGCCAGCTCAGCCGGGACAGCCTACGAGCAGTACTTC
j_call: TRBJ2-7; v_call: TRBV7-8; d_call: TRBD2; clone_size: .; cdr3_aa: CASSLAGGPYEQYF; cdr3_nt: TGTGCCAGCAGCTTGGCGGGGGGGCCCTACGAGCAGTACTTC
j_call: TRBJ1-5; v_call: TRBV28; d_call: TRBD1; clone_size: .; cdr3_aa: CASSSGTGGLHQPQHF; cdr3_nt: TGTGCCAGCAGTTCCGGGACAGGGGGCCTGCATCAGCCCCAGCATTTT
j_call: TRBJ2-1; v_call: TRBV7-3; d_call: .; clone_size: .; cdr3_aa: CASSLDMGAGLFF; cdr3_nt: TGTGCCAGCAGCTTAGATATGGGGGCAGGGCTGTTCTTC
j_call: TRBJ1-5; v_call: TRBV28; d_call: .; clone_size: once; cdr3_aa: CASSVGQRNQPQHF; cdr3_nt: TGTGCCAGCAGCGTTGGACAGCGCAATCAGCCCCAGCATTTT
j_call: TRBJ2-7; v_call: TRBV29-1; d_call: .; clone_size: .; cdr3_aa: CSVTAGPPYEQYF; cdr3_nt: TGCAGCGTGACCGCAGGCCCACCCTACGAGCAGTACTTC
j_call: TRBJ1-2; v_call: TRBV11-2; d_call: .; clone_size: once; cdr3_aa: CASSSTYQGFSYGYTF; cdr3_nt: TGTGCCAGCAGCTCAACCTACCAGGGTTTTAGCTATGGCTACACCTTC
j_call: TRBJ2-3; v_call: TRBV29-1; d_call: TRBD2; clone_size: few; cdr3_aa: CSVDLAGGTDTQYF; cdr3_nt: TGCAGCGTTGACTTAGCGGGGGGCACAGATACGCAGTATTTT
j_call: TRBJ1-1; v_call: TRBV7-3; d_call: .; clone_size: once; cdr3_aa: CASSSTSNTEAFF; cdr3_nt: TGTGCCAGCAGTTCTACGTCGAACACTGAAGCTTTCTTT
j_call: TRBJ1-1; v_call: TRBV9; d_call: .; clone_size: few; cdr3_aa: CASSVVAGVTEAFF; cdr3_nt: TGTGCCAGCAGCGTAGTCGCAGGGGTGACTGAAGCTTTCTTT
j_call: TRBJ2-2; v_call: TRBV9; d_call: .; clone_size: .; cdr3_aa: CASSVTSRTGELFF; cdr3_nt: TGTGCCAGCAGCGTGACTAGTAGGACCGGGGAGCTGTTTTTT
j_call: TRBJ2-3; v_call: TRBV7-2; d_call: TRBD2; clone_size: few; cdr3_aa: CASSPTPLAGGGDTQYF; cdr3_nt: TGTGCCAGCAGCCCCACCCCTCTAGCGGGGGGTGGGGATACGCAGTATTTT
j_call: TRBJ2-1; v_call: TRBV11-2; d_call: TRBD2; clone_size: once; cdr3_aa: CASSLDMGGGYNEQFF; cdr3_nt: TGTGCCAGCAGCTTAGATATGGGCGGGGGCTACAATGAGCAGTTCTTC
j_call: TRBJ2-3; v_call: TRBV30; d_call: .; clone_size: .; cdr3_aa: CAWSQEGRDTQYF; cdr3_nt: TGTGCCTGGAGTCAGGAGGGGCGAGATACGCAGTATTTT
j_call: TRBJ1-1; v_call: TRBV10-3; d_call: .; clone_size: once; cdr3_aa: CAISEAENTEAFF; cdr3_nt: TGTGCCATCAGTGAAGCGGAGAACACTGAAGCTTTCTTT
j_call: TRBJ2-5; v_call: TRBV5-4; d_call: TRBD2; clone_size: .; cdr3_aa: CASSPSYLAGGPARGTQYF; cdr3_nt: TGTGCCAGCAGCCCGTCCTACTTGGCGGGGGGCCCAGCCAGGGGAACCCAGTACTTC